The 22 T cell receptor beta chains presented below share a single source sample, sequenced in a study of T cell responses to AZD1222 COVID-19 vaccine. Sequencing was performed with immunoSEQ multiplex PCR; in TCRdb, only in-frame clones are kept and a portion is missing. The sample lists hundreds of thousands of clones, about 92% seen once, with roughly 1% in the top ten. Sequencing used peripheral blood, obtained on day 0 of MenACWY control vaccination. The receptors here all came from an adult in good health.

CDR3 DNA: TGTGCCAGCAGTCAACGGGGGGGCCAAACCTACGAGCAGTACTTC. It yields the protein CASSQRGGQTYEQYF. The chain employs TRBV4-2 and TRBJ2-7; 8 bases align to TRBD2. J was trimmed by 2 bases and V by 6 bases; bases with no gene match: 9. Germline-derived CDR1 and CDR2 are LGHNA and YNFKEQ. The CDR3 has 15 residues.

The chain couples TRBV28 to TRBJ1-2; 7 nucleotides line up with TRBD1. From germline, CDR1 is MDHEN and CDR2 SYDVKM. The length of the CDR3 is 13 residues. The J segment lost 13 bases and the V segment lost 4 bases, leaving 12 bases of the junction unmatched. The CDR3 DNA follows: TGTGCCAGCAGTTCACCCTTCAAGGGGGCGTTCACCTTC. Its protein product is CASSSPFKGAFTF.

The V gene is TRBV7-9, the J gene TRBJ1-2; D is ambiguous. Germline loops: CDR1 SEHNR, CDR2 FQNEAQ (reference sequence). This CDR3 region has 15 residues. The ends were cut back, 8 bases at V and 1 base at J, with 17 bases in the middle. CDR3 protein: CASGGSPKRNYGYTF. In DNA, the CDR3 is TGTGCCAGCGGAGGGTCACCAAAACGTAACTATGGCTACACCTTC. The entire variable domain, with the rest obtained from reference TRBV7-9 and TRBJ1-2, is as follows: DTGVSQNPRHKITKRGQNVTFRCDPISEHNRLYWYRQTLGQGPEFLTYFQNEAQLEKSRLLSDRFSAERPKGSFSTLEIQRTEQGDSAMYLCASGGSPKRNYGYTFGSGTRLTVV.

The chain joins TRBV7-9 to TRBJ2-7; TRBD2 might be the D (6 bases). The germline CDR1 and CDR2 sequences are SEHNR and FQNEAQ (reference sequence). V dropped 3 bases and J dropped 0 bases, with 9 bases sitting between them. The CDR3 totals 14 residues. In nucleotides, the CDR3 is TGTGCCAGCAGCTTGGGTAGCGGCTCCTACGAGCAGTACTTC. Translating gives CASSLGSGSYEQYF.

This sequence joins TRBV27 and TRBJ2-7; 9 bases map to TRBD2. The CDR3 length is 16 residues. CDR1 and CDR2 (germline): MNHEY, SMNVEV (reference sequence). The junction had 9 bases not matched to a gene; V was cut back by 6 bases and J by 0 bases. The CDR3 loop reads CASSRAGGRSSYEQYF. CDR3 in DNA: TGTGCCAGCAGCCGAGCGGGGGGACGGAGCTCCTACGAGCAGTACTTC.

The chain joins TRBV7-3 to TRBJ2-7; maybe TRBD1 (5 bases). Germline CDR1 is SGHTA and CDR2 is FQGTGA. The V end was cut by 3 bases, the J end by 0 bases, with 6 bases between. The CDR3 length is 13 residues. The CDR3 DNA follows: TGTGCCAGCAGCTTGGGGCCCTCCTACGAGCAGTACTTC. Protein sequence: CASSLGPSYEQYF.

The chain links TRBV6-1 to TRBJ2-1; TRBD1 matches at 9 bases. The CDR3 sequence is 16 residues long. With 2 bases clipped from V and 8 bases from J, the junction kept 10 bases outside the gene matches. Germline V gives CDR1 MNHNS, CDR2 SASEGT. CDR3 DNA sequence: TGTGCCAGCAGTGAACCCTGGGACAGGGCCAATTATGAGCAGTTCTTC. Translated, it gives CASSEPWDRANYEQFF.

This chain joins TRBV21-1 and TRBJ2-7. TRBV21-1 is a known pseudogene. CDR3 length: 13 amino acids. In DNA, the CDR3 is TGTGCCAGCAGCAATGACCAGCCGTCCGAGCAGTACTTC. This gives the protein CASSNDQPSEQYF.

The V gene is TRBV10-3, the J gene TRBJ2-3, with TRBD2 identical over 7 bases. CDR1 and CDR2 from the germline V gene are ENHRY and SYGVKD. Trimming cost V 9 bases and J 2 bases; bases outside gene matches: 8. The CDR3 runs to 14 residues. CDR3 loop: CAIRGGAATDTQYF. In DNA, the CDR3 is TGTGCCATACGCGGGGGAGCCGCCACAGATACGCAGTATTTT.

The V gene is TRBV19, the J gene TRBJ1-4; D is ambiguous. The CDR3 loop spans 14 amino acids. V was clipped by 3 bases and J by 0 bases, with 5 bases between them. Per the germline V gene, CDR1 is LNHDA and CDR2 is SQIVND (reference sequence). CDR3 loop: CASSIWATNEKLFF. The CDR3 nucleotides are TGTGCCAGTAGTATCTGGGCAACTAATGAAAAACTGTTTTTT.

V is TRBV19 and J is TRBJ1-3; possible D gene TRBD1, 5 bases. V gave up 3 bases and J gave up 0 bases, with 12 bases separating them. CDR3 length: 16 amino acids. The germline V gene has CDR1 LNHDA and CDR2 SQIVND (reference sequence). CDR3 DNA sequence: TGTGCCAGTAGTATGGGGGTAGGGCCCTCTGGAAACACCATATATTTT. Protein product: CASSMGVGPSGNTIYF.

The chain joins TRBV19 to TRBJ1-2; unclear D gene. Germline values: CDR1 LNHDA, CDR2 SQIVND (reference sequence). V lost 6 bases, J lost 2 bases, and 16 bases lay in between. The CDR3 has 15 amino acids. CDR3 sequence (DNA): TGTGCCAGTAGCATTCAAGCGAGATCCAACTATGGCTACACCTTC. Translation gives CASSIQARSNYGYTF.

The CDR3 nucleotides read TGTGCCAGCAGCTTCGTTCTAGCGGGGGGGCCCGGGGAGCTGTTTTTT. Translation gives CASSFVLAGGPGELFF. J is TRBJ2-2 and V is TRBV5-4; 12 nucleotides match TRBD2. This CDR3 contains 16 residues. V lost 2 bases to trimming and J lost 6 bases; unmatched junction nucleotides: 5. Germline loops: CDR1 SGHNT, CDR2 YYREEE (reference sequence).

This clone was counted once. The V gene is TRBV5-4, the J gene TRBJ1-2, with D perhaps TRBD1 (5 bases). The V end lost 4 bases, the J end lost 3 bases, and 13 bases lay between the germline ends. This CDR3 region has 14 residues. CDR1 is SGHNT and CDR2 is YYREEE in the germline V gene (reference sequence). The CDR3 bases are TGTGCCAGCAGCCCCCCGGGGGGGGACTATGGCTACACCTTC. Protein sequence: CASSPPGGDYGYTF.

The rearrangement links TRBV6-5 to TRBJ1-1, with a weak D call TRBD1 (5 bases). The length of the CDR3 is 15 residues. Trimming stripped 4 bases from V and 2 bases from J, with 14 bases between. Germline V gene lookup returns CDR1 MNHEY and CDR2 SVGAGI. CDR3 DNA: TGTGCCAGCAGTTTCGAAGGGGAAGGAAACACTGAAGCTTTCTTT. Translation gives CASSFEGEGNTEAFF.

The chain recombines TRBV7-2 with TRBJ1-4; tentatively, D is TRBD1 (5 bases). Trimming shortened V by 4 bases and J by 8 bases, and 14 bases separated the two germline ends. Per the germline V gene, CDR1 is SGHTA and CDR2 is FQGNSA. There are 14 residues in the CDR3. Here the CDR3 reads CASSSQGGGEKLFF. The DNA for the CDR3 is TGTGCCAGCAGCTCTCAGGGAGGAGGGGAAAAACTGTTTTTT.

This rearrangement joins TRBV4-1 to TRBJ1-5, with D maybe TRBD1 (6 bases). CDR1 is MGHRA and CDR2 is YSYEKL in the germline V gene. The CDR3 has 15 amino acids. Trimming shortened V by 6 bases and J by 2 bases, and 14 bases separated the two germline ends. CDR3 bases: TGCGCCAGCAGTTATAACAGGGTAGGCAATCAGCCCCAGCATTTT. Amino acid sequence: CASSYNRVGNQPQHF.

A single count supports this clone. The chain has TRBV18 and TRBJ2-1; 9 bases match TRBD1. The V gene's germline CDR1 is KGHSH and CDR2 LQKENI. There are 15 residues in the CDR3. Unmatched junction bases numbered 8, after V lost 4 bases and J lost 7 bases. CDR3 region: CASSQGQGPSNEQFF. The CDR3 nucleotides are TGTGCCAGCTCACAAGGACAGGGGCCCTCAAATGAGCAGTTCTTC.

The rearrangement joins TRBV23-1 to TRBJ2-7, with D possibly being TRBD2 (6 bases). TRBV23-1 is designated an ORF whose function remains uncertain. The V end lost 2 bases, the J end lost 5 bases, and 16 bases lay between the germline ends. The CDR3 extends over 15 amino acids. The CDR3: CASSQPKPTGDEQYF. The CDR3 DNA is TGCGCCAGCAGTCAACCCAAGCCCACGGGGGACGAGCAGTACTTC.

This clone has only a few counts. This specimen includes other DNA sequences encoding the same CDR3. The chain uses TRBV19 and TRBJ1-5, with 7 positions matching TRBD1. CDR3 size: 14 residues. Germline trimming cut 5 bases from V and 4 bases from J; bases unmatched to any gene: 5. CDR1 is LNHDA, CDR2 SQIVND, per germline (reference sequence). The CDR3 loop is CASSPQQGNQPQHF. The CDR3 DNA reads TGTGCCAGTAGTCCCCAACAGGGGAATCAGCCCCAGCATTTT.

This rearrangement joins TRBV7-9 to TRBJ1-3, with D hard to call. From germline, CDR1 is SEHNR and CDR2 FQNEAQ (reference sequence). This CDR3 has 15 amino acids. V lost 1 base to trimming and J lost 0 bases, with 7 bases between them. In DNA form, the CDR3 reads TGTGCCAGCAGCTTAGTACAGAGCTCTGGAAACACCATATATTTT. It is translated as CASSLVQSSGNTIYF.

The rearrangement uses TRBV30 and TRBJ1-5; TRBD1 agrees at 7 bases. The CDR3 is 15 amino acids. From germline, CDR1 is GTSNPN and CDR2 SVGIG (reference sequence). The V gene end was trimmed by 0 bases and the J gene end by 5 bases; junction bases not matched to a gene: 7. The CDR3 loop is CAWSVGTASDQPQHF. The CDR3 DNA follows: TGTGCCTGGAGTGTAGGGACAGCATCCGATCAGCCCCAGCATTTT.